A selection of T cell receptor beta chains follows, all from one sample in a study of blood T cell repertoires in COVID-19. Libraries were prepared by immunoSEQ multiplex PCR; TCRdb keeps only in-frame clonotypes and omits some of them. The sample lists about half a million clones, about 85% occurring once. The specimen sequenced was PBMCs or T cells enriched from blood (not recorded which). The receptors were sampled from a woman in her fifties or sixties who had recovered from COVID-19. Each CDR3 is given with its conserved first and last residue. The order of the fields is D gene, J gene, clone size, V gene, CDR3 DNA, CDR3 protein. A D gene is named only where the DNA matches it firmly. Size tells how often a clone was seen (once, few, many) or the class of an expanded clone, and some rows leave it out.

. TRBJ2-2 . TRBV5-1 TGCGCCAGCAGCTTGGCCGTGAGCGGCCAGGGGACATCCGGGGAGCTGTTTTTT CASSLAVSGQGTSGELFF
. TRBJ1-4 . TRBV7-8 TGTGCCAGCAGCTTAGTAGTGGAGGGGAGCGAAAAACTGTTTTTT CASSLVVEGSEKLFF
TRBD2 TRBJ2-1 . TRBV24-1 TGTGCCACCAGTGATCCGTCCAAGGCGGGGGGCTCCTACAATGAGCAGTTCTTC CATSDPSKAGGSYNEQFF
. TRBJ2-3 . TRBV6-5 TGTGCCAGCACCTACACAGATACGCAGTATTTT CASTYTDTQYF
. TRBJ2-1 . TRBV27 TGTGCCAGCAGTTTCGGCTCGACAGAGCAGTTCTTC CASSFGSTEQFF
. TRBJ1-2 . TRBV6-5 TGTGCCAGCAGTTACGTGAACACTAACTATGGCTACACCTTC CASSYVNTNYGYTF
. TRBJ2-2 once TRBV15 TGTGCCACCAGCAGTGACAGGAGAGGGACCGGGGAGCTGTTTTTT CATSSDRRGTGELFF
. TRBJ1-2 few TRBV24-1 TGTGCCACCAGTGATGGCGCGGGGGGGACCTATGGCTACACCTTC CATSDGAGGTYGYTF
. TRBJ2-3 . TRBV18 TGTGCCAGCTCACCAGGGGGAGGAGGCACAGATACGCAGTATTTT CASSPGGGGTDTQYF
TRBD1 TRBJ1-1 . TRBV5-1 TGCGCCAGCAGCTCTACAGGGGGAGGGACTGAAGCTTTCTTT CASSSTGGGTEAFF